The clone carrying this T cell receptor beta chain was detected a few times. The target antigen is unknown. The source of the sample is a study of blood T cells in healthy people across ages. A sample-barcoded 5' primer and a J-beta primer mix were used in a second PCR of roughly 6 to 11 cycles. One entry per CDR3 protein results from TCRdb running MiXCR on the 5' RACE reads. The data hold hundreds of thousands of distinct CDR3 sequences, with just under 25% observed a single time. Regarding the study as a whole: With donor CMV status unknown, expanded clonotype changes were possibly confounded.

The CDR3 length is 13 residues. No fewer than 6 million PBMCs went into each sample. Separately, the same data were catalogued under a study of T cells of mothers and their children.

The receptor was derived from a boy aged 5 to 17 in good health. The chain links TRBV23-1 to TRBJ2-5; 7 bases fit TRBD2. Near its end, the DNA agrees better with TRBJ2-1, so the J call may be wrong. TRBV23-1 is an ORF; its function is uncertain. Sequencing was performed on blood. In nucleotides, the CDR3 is TGCGCCAGCCGTTTTGGGAGGGCTAATGAGCAGTTCTTC. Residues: CASRFGRANEQFF.